This is a list of T cell receptor beta chains from one sample in a study of T cell responses to AZD1222 COVID-19 vaccine. TCRdb keeps only in-frame clones here, not all; method: immunoSEQ multiplex PCR. Of just over 150,000 clones listed, roughly 90% were seen once; the top ten hold over 1.2%. The starting material was peripheral blood, obtained 28 days after the second AZD1222 dose. The origin of the receptors is an adult who received the AZD1222 COVID-19 vaccine. The CDR3 runs from the conserved cysteine through the conserved F or W. D genes are given only for firm matches. A clone size is listed for some rows: how often the clone was seen (once, few, many), or a class if it is expanded.

j_call: TRBJ2-5; d_call: -; clone_size: few; v_call: TRBV5-1; cdr3_aa: CASSLQYREETQYF; cdr3_nt: TGCGCCAGCAGCTTGCAATACAGGGAAGAGACCCAGTACTTC
j_call: TRBJ2-5; d_call: -; clone_size: -; v_call: TRBV3-1/TRBV3-2; cdr3_aa: CASSLITMETQYF; cdr3_nt: TGTGCCAGCAGCCTAATTACTATGGAGACCCAGTACTTC
j_call: TRBJ2-5; d_call: TRBD2; clone_size: -; v_call: TRBV7-8; cdr3_aa: CASSLPLPAGGETQYF; cdr3_nt: TGTGCCAGCAGCTTACCCCTCCCAGCGGGGGGCGAGACCCAGTACTTC
j_call: TRBJ1-1; d_call: -; clone_size: -; v_call: TRBV11-2; cdr3_aa: CASSTLREGNTEAFF; cdr3_nt: TGTGCCAGCAGCACCCTACGCGAGGGAAACACTGAAGCTTTCTTT
j_call: TRBJ2-5; d_call: TRBD1; clone_size: -; v_call: TRBV12-5; cdr3_aa: CASALRVLGQGVETQYF; cdr3_nt: TGTGCTAGTGCCCTGAGAGTATTAGGACAGGGGGTGGAGACCCAGTACTTC
j_call: TRBJ1-2; d_call: TRBD1; clone_size: -; v_call: TRBV27; cdr3_aa: CASSLIRQGGNYGYTF; cdr3_nt: TGTGCCAGCAGTTTAATCAGACAGGGCGGGAACTATGGCTACACCTTC
j_call: TRBJ2-3; d_call: -; clone_size: once; v_call: TRBV7-9; cdr3_aa: CASSLRDECRYF; cdr3_nt: TGTGCCAGCAGCCTACGGGACGAGTGCAGGTATTTT
j_call: TRBJ1-4; d_call: TRBD1; clone_size: -; v_call: TRBV7-8; cdr3_aa: CASSYRTGREKLFF; cdr3_nt: TGTGCCAGCAGCTACCGGACAGGGCGGGAAAAACTGTTTTTT
j_call: TRBJ2-7; d_call: -; clone_size: once; v_call: TRBV30; cdr3_aa: CARSGGGPFEQYF; cdr3_nt: TGCGCGCGATCTGGTGGGGGACCCTTCGAGCAGTACTTC
j_call: TRBJ2-3; d_call: -; clone_size: -; v_call: TRBV28; cdr3_aa: CATLTPSTDTQYF; cdr3_nt: TGTGCCACCCTAACTCCTAGCACAGATACGCAGTATTTT
j_call: TRBJ1-4; d_call: -; clone_size: -; v_call: TRBV28; cdr3_aa: CASSLRPALSALFF; cdr3_nt: TGTGCCAGCAGTTTAAGGCCAGCCCTGTCCGCACTGTTTTTT
j_call: TRBJ1-1; d_call: -; clone_size: -; v_call: TRBV11-2; cdr3_aa: CASSLDLWPRFTEAFF; cdr3_nt: TGTGCCAGCAGCTTAGATTTGTGGCCGCGATTCACTGAAGCTTTCTTT
j_call: TRBJ1-2; d_call: -; clone_size: -; v_call: TRBV7-6; cdr3_aa: CASSGLGGAGYTF; cdr3_nt: TGTGCCAGCAGCGGGCTGGGGGGGGCTGGCTACACCTTC
j_call: TRBJ2-7; d_call: TRBD1; clone_size: -; v_call: TRBV5-6; cdr3_aa: CASSLGQGAYEQYF; cdr3_nt: TGTGCCAGCAGCTTGGGGCAGGGGGCCTACGAGCAGTACTTC
j_call: TRBJ1-3; d_call: -; clone_size: -; v_call: TRBV11-2; cdr3_aa: CASTLEYGNTIYF; cdr3_nt: TGTGCCAGCACCCTAGAATACGGAAACACCATATATTTT
j_call: TRBJ1-2; d_call: TRBD1; clone_size: -; v_call: TRBV7-2; cdr3_aa: CASSNQGQGPGYTF; cdr3_nt: TGTGCCAGCAGCAATCAGGGACAGGGGCCTGGCTACACCTTC
j_call: TRBJ2-7; d_call: -; clone_size: -; v_call: TRBV11-1; cdr3_aa: CASSSSTEPSYEQYF; cdr3_nt: TGTGCCAGCAGCTCCTCGACGGAACCTTCCTACGAGCAGTACTTC
j_call: TRBJ2-5; d_call: TRBD1; clone_size: -; v_call: TRBV9; cdr3_aa: CASSAQGQNLQETQYF; cdr3_nt: TGTGCCAGCAGCGCCCAGGGACAGAACCTTCAAGAGACCCAGTACTTC
j_call: TRBJ1-1; d_call: TRBD1; clone_size: few; v_call: TRBV19; cdr3_aa: CASSPRTGNTEAFF; cdr3_nt: TGTGCCAGTAGTCCCCGGACAGGCAACACTGAAGCTTTCTTT
j_call: TRBJ1-3; d_call: TRBD1; clone_size: -; v_call: TRBV7-9; cdr3_aa: CASRTGGVNTIYF; cdr3_nt: TGTGCCAGCAGGACAGGGGGAGTCAACACCATATATTTT
j_call: TRBJ1-2; d_call: -; clone_size: -; v_call: TRBV6-5; cdr3_aa: CATTQGYGYTF; cdr3_nt: TGTGCCACCACCCAGGGCTATGGCTACACCTTC
j_call: TRBJ2-5; d_call: TRBD2; clone_size: -; v_call: TRBV28; cdr3_aa: CASSSLAGKMEETQYF; cdr3_nt: TGTGCCAGCAGTTCCCTAGCGGGAAAGATGGAAGAGACCCAGTACTTC